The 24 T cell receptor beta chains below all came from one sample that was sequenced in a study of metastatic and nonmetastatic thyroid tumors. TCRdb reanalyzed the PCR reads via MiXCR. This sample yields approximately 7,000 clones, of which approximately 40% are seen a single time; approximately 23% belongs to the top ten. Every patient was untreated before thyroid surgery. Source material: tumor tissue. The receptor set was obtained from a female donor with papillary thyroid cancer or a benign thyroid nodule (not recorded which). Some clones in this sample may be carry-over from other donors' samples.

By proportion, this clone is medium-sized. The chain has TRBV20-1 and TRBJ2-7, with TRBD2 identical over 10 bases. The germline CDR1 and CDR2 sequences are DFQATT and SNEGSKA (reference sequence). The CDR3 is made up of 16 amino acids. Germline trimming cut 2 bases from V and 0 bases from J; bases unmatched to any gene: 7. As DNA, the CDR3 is TGCAGTGCTAGACCTCATACTAGCGGGGACTCCTACGAGCAGTACTTC. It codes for CSARPHTSGDSYEQYF.

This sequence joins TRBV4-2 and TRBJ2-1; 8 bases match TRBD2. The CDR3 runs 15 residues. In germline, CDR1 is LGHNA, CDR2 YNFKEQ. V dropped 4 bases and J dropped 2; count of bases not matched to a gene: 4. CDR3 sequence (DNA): TGTGCCAGCAGCCGGTCTAGCGGGCCCTACAATGAGCAGTTCTTC. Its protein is CASSRSSGPYNEQFF.

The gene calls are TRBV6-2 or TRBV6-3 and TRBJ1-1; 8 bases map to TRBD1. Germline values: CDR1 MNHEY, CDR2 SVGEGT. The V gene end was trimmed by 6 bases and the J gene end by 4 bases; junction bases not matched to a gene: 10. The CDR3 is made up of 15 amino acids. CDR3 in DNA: TGTGCCAGCAGGGATTTGGACAGGGCCGTCACTGAAGCTTTCTTT. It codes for CASRDLDRAVTEAFF.

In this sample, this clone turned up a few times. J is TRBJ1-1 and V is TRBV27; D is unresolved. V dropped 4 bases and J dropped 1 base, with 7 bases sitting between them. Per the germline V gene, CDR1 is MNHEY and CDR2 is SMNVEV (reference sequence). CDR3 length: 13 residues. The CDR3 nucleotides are TGTGCCAGCAGTTACTTGGAGAACACTGAAGCTTTCTTT. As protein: CASSYLENTEAFF.

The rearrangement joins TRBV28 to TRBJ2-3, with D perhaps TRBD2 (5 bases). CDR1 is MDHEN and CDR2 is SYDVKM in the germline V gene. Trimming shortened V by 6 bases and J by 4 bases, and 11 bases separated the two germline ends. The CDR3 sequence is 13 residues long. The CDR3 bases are TGTGCCAGCAGACTACTAGAGGCAGATACGCAGTATTTT. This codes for CASRLLEADTQYF.

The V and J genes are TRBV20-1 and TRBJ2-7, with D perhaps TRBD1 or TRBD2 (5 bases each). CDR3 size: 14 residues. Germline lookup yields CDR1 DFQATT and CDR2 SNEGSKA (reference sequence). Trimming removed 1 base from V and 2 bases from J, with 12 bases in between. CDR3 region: CSARVRGTAYEQYF. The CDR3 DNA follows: TGCAGTGCTAGAGTGAGGGGTACCGCCTACGAGCAGTACTTC.

As DNA, the CDR3 is TGTGCCAGCAGAAAACTAGCGGGAGACGGGGAGCTGTTTTTT. Its protein is CASRKLAGDGELFF. The rearrangement uses TRBV7-6 and TRBJ2-2, with 11 bases lining up with TRBD2. The CDR3 sequence is 14 residues long. Germline loops: CDR1 SGHVS, CDR2 FNYEAQ. V shed 6 bases, J shed 7 bases, and the junction held 4 bases outside the gene matches. Supplemented by reference TRBV7-6 and TRBJ2-2, the full variable domain reads GAGVSQSPRYKVTKRGQDVALRCDPISGHVSLYWYRQALGQGPEFLTYFNYEAQQDKSGLPNDRFSAERPEGSISTLTIQRTEQRDSAMYRCASRKLAGDGELFFGEGSRLTVL.

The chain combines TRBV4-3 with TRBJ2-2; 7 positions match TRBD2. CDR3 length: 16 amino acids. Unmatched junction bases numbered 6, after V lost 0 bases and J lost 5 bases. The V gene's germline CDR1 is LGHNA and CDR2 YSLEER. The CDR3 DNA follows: TGCGCCAGCAGCCAAGATTCCAGCGGGATGACCGGGGAGCTGTTTTTT. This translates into CASSQDSSGMTGELFF.

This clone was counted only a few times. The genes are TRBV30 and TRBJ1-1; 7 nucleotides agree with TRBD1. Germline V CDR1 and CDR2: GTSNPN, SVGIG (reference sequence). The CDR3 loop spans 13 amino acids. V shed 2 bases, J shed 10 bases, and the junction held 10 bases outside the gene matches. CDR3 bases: TGTGCCTGGAGTCCGGGACAGCGGAGAGGAGCTTTCTTT. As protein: CAWSPGQRRGAFF.

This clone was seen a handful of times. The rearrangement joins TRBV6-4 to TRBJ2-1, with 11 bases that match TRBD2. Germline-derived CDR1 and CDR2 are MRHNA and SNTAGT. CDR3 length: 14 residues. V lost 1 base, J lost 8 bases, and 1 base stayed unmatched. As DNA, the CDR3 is TGTGCCAGCAGTGACTTAGCGGGAGGGGATGAGCAGTTCTTC. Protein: CASSDLAGGDEQFF.

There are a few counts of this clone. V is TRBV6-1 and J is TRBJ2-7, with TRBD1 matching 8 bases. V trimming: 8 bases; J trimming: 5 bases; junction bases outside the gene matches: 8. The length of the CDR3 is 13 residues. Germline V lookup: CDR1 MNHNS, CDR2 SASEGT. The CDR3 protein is CASGGQASHEQYF. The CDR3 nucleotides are TGTGCCAGCGGGGGACAGGCTTCCCACGAGCAGTACTTC.

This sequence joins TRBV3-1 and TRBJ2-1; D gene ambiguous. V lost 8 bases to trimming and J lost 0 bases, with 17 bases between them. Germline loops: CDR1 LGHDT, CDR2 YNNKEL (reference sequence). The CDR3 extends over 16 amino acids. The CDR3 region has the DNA TGTGCCAGCGGACGTGGGCTCCAGAGCTCCTACAATGAGCAGTTCTTC. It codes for CASGRGLQSSYNEQFF.

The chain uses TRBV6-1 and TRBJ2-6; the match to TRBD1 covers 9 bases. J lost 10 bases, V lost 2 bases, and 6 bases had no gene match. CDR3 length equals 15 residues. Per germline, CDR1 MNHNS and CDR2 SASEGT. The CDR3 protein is CASSEPGTGKNVLTF. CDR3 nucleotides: TGTGCCAGCAGTGAACCCGGGACAGGGAAAAACGTCCTGACTTTC.

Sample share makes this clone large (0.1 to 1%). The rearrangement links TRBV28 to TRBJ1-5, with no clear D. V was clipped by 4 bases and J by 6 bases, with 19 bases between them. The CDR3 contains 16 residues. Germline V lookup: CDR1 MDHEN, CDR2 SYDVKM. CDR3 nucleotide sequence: TGTGCCAGCAGTTACCCGACCGCTGGTCCCTTTCAGCCCCAGCATTTT. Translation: CASSYPTAGPFQPQHF.

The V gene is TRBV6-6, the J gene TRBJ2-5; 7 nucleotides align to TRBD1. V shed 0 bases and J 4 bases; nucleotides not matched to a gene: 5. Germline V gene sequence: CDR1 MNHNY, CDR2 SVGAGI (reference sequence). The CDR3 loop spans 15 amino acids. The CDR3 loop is CASSYSPNRGETQYF. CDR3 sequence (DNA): TGTGCCAGCAGTTACTCACCCAACAGGGGAGAGACCCAGTACTTC.

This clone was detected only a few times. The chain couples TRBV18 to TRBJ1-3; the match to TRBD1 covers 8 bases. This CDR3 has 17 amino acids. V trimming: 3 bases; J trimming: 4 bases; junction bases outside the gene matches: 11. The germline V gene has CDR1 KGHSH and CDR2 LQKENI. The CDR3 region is CASSPVDRGSSGNTIYF. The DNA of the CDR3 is TGTGCCAGCTCACCGGTCGACAGGGGTAGCTCCGGAAACACCATATATTTT.

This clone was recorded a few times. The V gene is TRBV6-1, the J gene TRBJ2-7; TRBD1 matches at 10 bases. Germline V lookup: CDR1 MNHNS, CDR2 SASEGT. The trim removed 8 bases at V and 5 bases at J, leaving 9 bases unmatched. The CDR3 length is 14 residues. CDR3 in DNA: TGTGCCAGCCAACGCCCCGACAGGGGGCACGAGCAGTACTTC. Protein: CASQRPDRGHEQYF.

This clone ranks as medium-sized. The CDR3 spells CASSLVLADEYF. CDR3 coding DNA: TGTGCCAGCAGCTTAGTCCTGGCAGACGAATATTTT. The chain couples TRBV7-9 to TRBJ1-3; D remains ambiguous. The germline gives CDR1 SEHNR, CDR2 FQNEAQ (reference sequence). The CDR3 covers 12 residues. The germline V and J ends were trimmed by 1 base and 15 bases, with 13 bases remaining between them.

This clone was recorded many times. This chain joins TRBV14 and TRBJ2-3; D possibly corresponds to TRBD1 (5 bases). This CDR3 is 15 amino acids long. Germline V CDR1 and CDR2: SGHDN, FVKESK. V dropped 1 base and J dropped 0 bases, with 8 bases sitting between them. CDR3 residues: CASSQGTSSTDTQYF. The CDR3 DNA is TGTGCCAGCAGCCAAGGGACATCTAGCACAGATACGCAGTATTTT.

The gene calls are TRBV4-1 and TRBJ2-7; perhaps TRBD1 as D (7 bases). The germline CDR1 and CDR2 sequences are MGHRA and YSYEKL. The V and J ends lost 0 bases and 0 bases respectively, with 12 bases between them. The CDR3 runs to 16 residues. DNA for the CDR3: TGCGCCAGCAGCCAAGAGCGGGACAGCAGCTCCTACGAGCAGTACTTC. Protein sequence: CASSQERDSSSYEQYF.

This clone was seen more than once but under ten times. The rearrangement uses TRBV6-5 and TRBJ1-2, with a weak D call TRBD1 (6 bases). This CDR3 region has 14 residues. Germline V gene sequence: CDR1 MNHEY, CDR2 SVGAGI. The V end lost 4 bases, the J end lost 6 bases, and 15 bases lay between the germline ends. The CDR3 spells CASSFFTGQDGYTF. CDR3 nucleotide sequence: TGTGCCAGCAGTTTCTTCACAGGGCAGGATGGCTACACCTTC.

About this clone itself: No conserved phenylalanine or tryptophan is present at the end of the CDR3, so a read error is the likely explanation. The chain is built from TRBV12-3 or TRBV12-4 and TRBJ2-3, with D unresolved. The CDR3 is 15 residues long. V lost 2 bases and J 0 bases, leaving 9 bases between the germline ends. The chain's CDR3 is CASSLMAISTDTQYS. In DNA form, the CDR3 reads TGTGCCAGCAGTTTAATGGCGATTAGCACAGATACGCAGTATTCT.

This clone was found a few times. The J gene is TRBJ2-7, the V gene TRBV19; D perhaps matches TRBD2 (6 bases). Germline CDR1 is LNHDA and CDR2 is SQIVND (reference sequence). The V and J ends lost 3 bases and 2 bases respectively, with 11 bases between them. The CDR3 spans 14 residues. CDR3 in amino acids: CASSMGERAYEQYF. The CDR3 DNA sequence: TGTGCCAGTAGTATGGGCGAGCGGGCCTACGAGCAGTACTTC.

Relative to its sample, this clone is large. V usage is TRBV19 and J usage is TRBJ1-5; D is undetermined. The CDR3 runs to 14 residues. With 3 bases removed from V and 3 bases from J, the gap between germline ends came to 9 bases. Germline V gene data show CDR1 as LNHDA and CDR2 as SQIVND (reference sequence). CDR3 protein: CASSIPGYNQPQHF. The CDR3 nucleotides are TGTGCCAGTAGTATCCCGGGCTACAATCAGCCCCAGCATTTT. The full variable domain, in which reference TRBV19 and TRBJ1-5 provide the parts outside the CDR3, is DGGITQSPKYLFRKEGQNVTLSCEQNLNHDAMYWYRQDPGQGLRLIYYSQIVNDFQKGDIAEGYSVSREKKESFPLTVTSAQKNPTAFYLCASSIPGYNQPQHFGDGTRLSIL.